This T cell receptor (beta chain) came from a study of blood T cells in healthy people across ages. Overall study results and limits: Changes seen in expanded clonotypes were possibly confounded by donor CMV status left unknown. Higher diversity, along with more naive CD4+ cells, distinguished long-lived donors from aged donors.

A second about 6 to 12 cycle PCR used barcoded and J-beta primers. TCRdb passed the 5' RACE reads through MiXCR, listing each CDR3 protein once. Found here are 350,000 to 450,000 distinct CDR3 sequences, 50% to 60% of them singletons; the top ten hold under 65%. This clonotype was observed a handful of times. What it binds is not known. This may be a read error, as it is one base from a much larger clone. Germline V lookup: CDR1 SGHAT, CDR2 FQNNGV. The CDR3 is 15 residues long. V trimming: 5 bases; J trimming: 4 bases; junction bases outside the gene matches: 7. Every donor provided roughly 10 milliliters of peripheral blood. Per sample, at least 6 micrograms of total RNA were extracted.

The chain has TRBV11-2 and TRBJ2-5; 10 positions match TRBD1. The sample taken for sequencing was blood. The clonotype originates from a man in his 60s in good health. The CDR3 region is CASSGGQGKGETQYF. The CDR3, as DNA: TGTGCCAGCAGCGGGGGACAGGGGAAAGGAGAGACCCAGTACTTC.